These 20 T cell receptor beta chains share one sample of origin, sequenced in a study of identifying expanded T cells in peripheral blood (dated by TCRdb to between 2019 and 2020). Library generation was performed with the immunoSEQ multiplex PCR assay. Imported from immuneACCESS, the table was reduced by TCRdb to in-frame sequences with V and J called. These copies leave out some clones; in studies compared against another copy, an unresolved V gene accounts for under half, and the cause of the remainder is not known. The sample table records approximately 86,000 clones; more than 75% of these occur just once. The ten largest clones represent approximately 4.5% of the sample. The specimen was blood. The receptors come from a person aged 18 to 70 in good health.

This chain connects TRBV14 to TRBJ2-1; D gene unclear. V was clipped by 7 bases and J by 5 bases, with 15 bases between them. CDR3 length equals 14 residues. CDR1 SGHDN and CDR2 FVKESK come from the germline V gene. CDR3 sequence reads: CASKGAPPNNEQFF. The CDR3 DNA reads as TGTGCCAGCAAGGGCGCCCCTCCTAACAATGAGCAGTTCTTC.

The chain carries TRBV5-4 and TRBJ2-3; TRBD1 matches at 8 bases. V dropped 3 bases and J dropped 3; count of bases not matched to a gene: 6. In germline, CDR1 is SGHNT, CDR2 YYREEE (reference sequence). This CDR3 has 15 residues. The CDR3 sequence is CASSSDRDHTDTQYF. CDR3 in DNA: TGTGCCAGCAGCTCGGACAGGGACCATACAGATACGCAGTATTTT. The entire variable domain, with the rest obtained from reference TRBV5-4 and TRBJ2-3, is as follows: ETGVTQSPTHLIKTRGQQVTLRCSSQSGHNTVSWYQQALGQGPQFIFQYYREEENGRGNFPPRFSGLQFPNYSSELNVNALELDDSALYLCASSSDRDHTDTQYFGPGTRLTVL.

This clone was detected only a few times. The V and J genes are TRBV7-9 and TRBJ1-2; 9 bases agree with TRBD1. Germline V lookup: CDR1 SEHNR, CDR2 FQNEAQ (reference sequence). With V trimmed by 6 bases and J by 7 bases, 9 bases remained unmatched. The CDR3 has 14 amino acids. CDR3 region: CASRPPDRGGGYTF. The CDR3 DNA reads as TGTGCCAGCAGACCACCGGACAGGGGCGGTGGCTACACCTTC. Full variable domain (outside the CDR3, taken from reference TRBV7-9 and TRBJ1-2): DTGVSQNPRHKITKRGQNVTFRCDPISEHNRLYWYRQTLGQGPEFLTYFQNEAQLEKSRLLSDRFSAERPKGSFSTLEIQRTEQGDSAMYLCASRPPDRGGGYTFGSGTRLTVV.

This clone has a count of ten or more. This sequence joins TRBV7-9 and TRBJ2-2; no clear D gene. The CDR3 sequence is 12 residues long. Trimming shortened V by 3 bases and J by 2 bases, and 1 base separated the two germline ends. Germline V CDR1 and CDR2: SEHNR, FQNEAQ (reference sequence). The CDR3 region is CASSFNTGELFF. The CDR3 DNA reads TGTGCCAGCAGCTTTAACACCGGGGAGCTGTTTTTT.

The chain is built from TRBV7-9 and TRBJ2-1, with 9 bases aligning to TRBD1. This CDR3 comprises 14 residues. Germline lookup yields CDR1 SEHNR and CDR2 FQNEAQ (reference sequence). After removal of 6 bases from V and 7 bases from J, the junction contained 7 bases not matched to a gene. The DNA for the CDR3 is TGTGCCAGCAGACGGGACAGGGTAGGAAATGAGCAGTTCTTC. Its protein is CASRRDRVGNEQFF.

The rearrangement links TRBV12-5 to TRBJ1-5, with 12 bases that match TRBD1. V dropped 5 bases and J dropped 6; count of bases not matched to a gene: 5. This CDR3 comprises 15 residues. Germline V CDR1 and CDR2: LGHNT, FRNRAP. CDR3 sequence reads: CASGPGQGASQPQHF. CDR3 nucleotide sequence: TGTGCTAGTGGTCCGGGACAGGGGGCCTCTCAGCCCCAGCATTTT.

This clone has a single count. This chain connects TRBV6-4 to TRBJ2-3; 10 bases align to TRBD2. The length of the CDR3 is 17 residues. The V segment lost 7 bases and the J segment 2 bases; nucleotides outside the gene matches: 12. CDR1 MRHNA and CDR2 SNTAGT come from the germline V gene. The chain's CDR3 is CASNLTQRGGFTDTQYF. The DNA of the CDR3 is TGTGCCAGCAACCTAACTCAGCGGGGGGGGTTCACAGATACGCAGTATTTT.

The chain is built from TRBV6-5 and TRBJ2-7; 7 bases match TRBD1. There are 13 residues in the CDR3. Germline CDR1 reads MNHEY; CDR2 reads SVGAGI. V shed 5 bases, J shed 1 base, and the junction held 2 bases outside the gene matches. The CDR3 nucleotides are TGTGCCAGCAGTAGGACAGGTTCCTACGAGCAGTACTTC. It codes for CASSRTGSYEQYF.

The V call is TRBV5-1, the J call TRBJ1-1; TRBD1 matches at 8 bases. Germline V gives CDR1 SGHRS, CDR2 YFSETQ. V lost 4 bases to trimming and J lost 0 bases; unmatched junction nucleotides: 8. This CDR3 has 16 residues. The CDR3 here is CASSAVGQGMNTEAFF. The CDR3 bases are TGCGCCAGCAGCGCGGTCGGACAGGGCATGAACACTGAAGCTTTCTTT.

This chain uses TRBV7-2 with TRBJ1-2; TRBD1 matches at 11 bases. This CDR3 has 15 amino acids. V was pared by 4 bases and J by 7 bases, with 8 bases of the junction left unmatched. The V gene's germline CDR1 is SGHTA and CDR2 FQGNSA. Here the CDR3 reads CASSSHGQGASGYTF. The CDR3 DNA is TGTGCCAGCAGCTCCCACGGACAGGGGGCGAGTGGCTACACCTTC.

This chain joins TRBV11-2 and TRBJ1-5; unclear D gene. Germline V gene sequence: CDR1 SGHAT, CDR2 FQNNGV. The CDR3 spans 16 residues. V was clipped by 0 bases and J by 5 bases, with 14 bases between them. CDR3 protein: CASSLDPSRKDQPQHF. The CDR3 nucleotides read TGTGCCAGCAGCTTAGATCCGTCCCGGAAGGATCAGCCCCAGCATTTT.

This chain joins TRBV4-3 and TRBJ2-3; TRBD1 matches 9 bases. Germline-derived CDR1 and CDR2 are LGHNA and YSLEER. Losses at the gene ends were 1 base for V and 7 bases for J; bases not matched to a gene: 9. The length of the CDR3 is 16 residues. The CDR3 DNA sequence: TGCGCCAGCAGCCAAGCGAGACAGGGGGAATTCTATACGCAGTATTTT. Translated, it gives CASSQARQGEFYTQYF.

This rearrangement joins TRBV6-5 to TRBJ2-1; 11 nucleotides align to TRBD2. The junction had 5 bases not matched to a gene; V was cut back by 6 bases and J by 4 bases. Looked up from germline, CDR1 is MNHEY and CDR2 is SVGAGI. CDR3 length: 15 residues. CDR3 region: CASRGSSGGYNEQFF. The DNA of the CDR3 is TGTGCCAGCAGGGGTTCTAGCGGGGGGTACAATGAGCAGTTCTTC.

This chain joins TRBV5-1 and TRBJ2-7; D is possibly TRBD2 (5 bases). V was pared by 0 bases and J by 1 base, with 8 bases between. The CDR3 loop spans 14 amino acids. Germline CDR1 and CDR2: SGHRS and YFSETQ. The CDR3 DNA follows: TGCGCCAGCAGCTTGGGGACTGAATCCTACGAGCAGTACTTC. Protein: CASSLGTESYEQYF. Complete variable domain (other parts from reference TRBV5-1 and TRBJ2-7): KAGVTQTPRYLIKTRGQQVTLSCSPISGHRSVSWYQQTPGQGLQFLFEYFSETQRNKGNFPGRFSGRQFSNSRSEMNVSTLELGDSALYLCASSLGTESYEQYFGPGTRLTVT.

The chain recombines TRBV7-9 with TRBJ1-1; 7 bases fit TRBD1. J was trimmed by 11 bases and V by 5 bases; bases with no gene match: 17. This CDR3 has 15 amino acids. Germline values: CDR1 SEHNR, CDR2 FQNEAQ (reference sequence). CDR3 bases: TGTGCCAGCAGCCGAGACGGCGACAGGGAGAGTTGGGCTTTCTTT. This sequence encodes CASSRDGDRESWAFF.

The J gene is TRBJ2-1, the V gene TRBV27; no clear D gene. The CDR3 is 13 residues long. V gave up 6 bases and J gave up 10 bases, with 16 bases separating them. Germline CDR1 MNHEY, CDR2 SMNVEV (reference sequence). The CDR3 protein is CASRTLASGEQFF. Written as DNA, the CDR3 is TGTGCCAGCAGGACCTTAGCCTCCGGCGAGCAGTTCTTC.

Worth noting for this clone: Other nucleotide sequences in the sample specify the same CDR3. The rearrangement links TRBV5-1 to TRBJ1-4; TRBD1 is a possible D gene (6 bases). In germline, CDR1 is SGHRS, CDR2 YFSETQ. The germline V and J ends were trimmed by 0 bases and 5 bases, with 8 bases remaining between them. The CDR3 runs 14 residues. The CDR3 protein is CASSLGQGNEKLFF. In nucleotides, the CDR3 is TGCGCCAGCAGCTTGGGGCAGGGGAATGAAAAACTGTTTTTT. Full variable domain (missing parts from reference TRBV5-1 and TRBJ1-4): KAGVTQTPRYLIKTRGQQVTLSCSPISGHRSVSWYQQTPGQGLQFLFEYFSETQRNKGNFPGRFSGRQFSNSRSEMNVSTLELGDSALYLCASSLGQGNEKLFFGSGTQLSVL.

This chain uses TRBV10-3 with TRBJ2-1; no firm D call. Germline CDR1 is ENHRY and CDR2 is SYGVKD. The V and J ends lost 11 bases and 8 bases respectively, with 10 bases between them. The CDR3 length is 10 residues. For the CDR3, the DNA is TGTGCCTCCGGAGTGGATGAGCAGTTCTTC. This gives the protein CASGVDEQFF.

This chain links TRBV15 with TRBJ1-1; D is possibly TRBD1 (5 bases). CDR1 is LNHNV, CDR2 YYDKDF, per germline (reference sequence). This CDR3 contains 16 residues. V shed 8 bases and J shed 4 bases, with 23 bases lying between them. CDR3 residues: CATSARDQIAGTEAFF. The CDR3 region has the DNA TGTGCCACCTCCGCCCGGGACCAAATAGCGGGCACTGAAGCTTTCTTT.

The chain carries TRBV27 and TRBJ1-5; tentative D call: TRBD1 (6 bases). The V gene lost 7 bases and the J gene lost 1 base, with 11 bases spanning the gap. Per the germline V gene, CDR1 is MNHEY and CDR2 is SMNVEV (reference sequence). CDR3 length equals 14 residues. CDR3 in amino acids: CASKKQGSNQPQHF. CDR3 DNA: TGTGCCAGCAAGAAACAGGGAAGCAATCAGCCCCAGCATTTT.